A selection of T cell receptor beta chains follows, all from one sample in a study of shared clonotypes between healthy human individuals. Here immunoSEQ multiplex PCR was the method, and the copy in TCRdb shows in-frame clones only, minus some. The sample lists approximately 1.5 million clones, less than 99% seen once, with under 0.45% in the top ten. Sequencing was carried out using naive CD4+ T cells sorted from blood. Every receptor here comes from a man aged 25-40 years in good health. CDR3s leave out the opening cysteine and the closing phenylalanine or tryptophan. Each record gives: CDR3 length, J gene, V gene, CDR3 protein.

15,TRBJ2-2,TRBV7-6,ASSPSPGESSTGELF
15,TRBJ1-2,TRBV5-1,ASSPQGAGLGLDGYT
11,TRBJ1-5,TRBV2,ASRSDSNQPQH
15,TRBJ2-7,TRBV7-9,ASSFNRVGDHSYEQY
14,TRBJ1-5,TRBV4-2,ASSQGGAGHNQPQH
15,TRBJ2-2,TRBV29-1,SVEQPTGVPNTGELF
15,TRBJ1-5,TRBV28,ASTLGGSPYSNQPQH
14,TRBJ2-1,TRBV14,ASSQDSLAGSNEQF
14,TRBJ2-5,TRBV5-1,ASSPGTGSTQETQY
11,TRBJ1-3,TRBV18,ASSPYSGNTIY
12,TRBJ2-5,TRBV28,ASSEQGRGETQY
11,TRBJ1-2,TRBV27,ASSQRVNYGYT
13,TRBJ2-3,TRBV5-5,ASSSDRGPQDTQY
11,TRBJ2-7,TRBV6-5,ASSLQGLWEQY
14,TRBJ2-1,TRBV9,ASSVGTSGSHNEQF